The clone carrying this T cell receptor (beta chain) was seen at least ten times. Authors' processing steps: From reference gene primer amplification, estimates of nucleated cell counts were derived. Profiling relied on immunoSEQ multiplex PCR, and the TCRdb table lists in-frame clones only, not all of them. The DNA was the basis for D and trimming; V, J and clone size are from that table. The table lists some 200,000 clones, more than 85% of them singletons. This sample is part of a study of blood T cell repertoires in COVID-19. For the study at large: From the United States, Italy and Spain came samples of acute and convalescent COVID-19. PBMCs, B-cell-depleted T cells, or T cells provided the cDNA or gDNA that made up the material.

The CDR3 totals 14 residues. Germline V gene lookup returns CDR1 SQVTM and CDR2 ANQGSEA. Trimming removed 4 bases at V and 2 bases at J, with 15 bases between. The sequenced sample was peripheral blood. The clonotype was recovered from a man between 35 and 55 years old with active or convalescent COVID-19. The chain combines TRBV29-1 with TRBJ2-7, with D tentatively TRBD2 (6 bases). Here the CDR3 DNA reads TGCAGCGTTGTGACCGGGACTGCCGCCTACGAGCAGTACTTC. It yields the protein CSVVTGTAAYEQYF.